The clone carrying this T cell receptor beta chain was picked up one time. The data were obtained in a study of blood T cell repertoires in COVID-19. Study summary: PBMCs, B-cell-depleted T cells, or T cells were the source of the cDNA or gDNA that made up the material.

Each recovered donor of Cohort 3 presented with two negative PCRs, clearance, or symptom resolution. V lost 6 bases, J lost 2 bases, and 10 bases lay in between. The CDR3 consists of 13 residues. Germline-derived CDR1 and CDR2 are WSHSY and SAAADI. Here immunoSEQ multiplex PCR was the method, and the copy in TCRdb shows in-frame clones only, minus some. The repertoire has about 350,000 clones, less than 90% of them found once; the top ten carry more than 0.9%. This chain links TRBV10-2 with TRBJ1-2; the D gene is possibly TRBD1 (6 bases). Sequencing was done on a sample of PBMCs or T cells enriched from blood (not recorded which). This TCR was sampled from a woman in her 30s who had recovered from COVID-19. The CDR3 spells CASSEQGNYGYTF. The CDR3 bases are TGCGCCAGCAGCGAACAGGGAAACTATGGCTACACCTTC.